This TCR beta chain was obtained from a study of T-cell reconstitution after alpha-beta-depleted transplantation in children. This clonotype is labeled medium-sized (0.01 to 0.1%). Unique molecular identifiers were incorporated during preparation of the TCRbeta library. TCRdb used MiXCR to reprocess the PCR reads, holding one entry per CDR3 protein. The repertoire includes around 94,000 distinct CDR3 sequences, roughly 7.6% of them detected once, and 16% sits in the top ten. The germline V gene has CDR1 MNHEY and CDR2 SVGEGT. Trimming removed 5 bases from V and 1 base from J, with 15 bases in between. There are 17 residues in the CDR3.

Sequencing used PBMCs, obtained before TCRalphabeta/CD19-depleted stem cell transplant. The chain uses TRBV6-2 or TRBV6-3 and TRBJ2-6; D call uncertain. This clonotype was sampled from a boy younger than 10 with acute lymphoblastic leukemia, due to receive a stem cell transplant. CDR3 loop: CASSLWERHSGANVLTF. The CDR3 region has the DNA TGTGCCAGCAGTCTATGGGAACGACATTCTGGGGCCAACGTCCTGACTTTC.